The 15 T cell receptor beta chains given below trace back to one sample, sequenced in a study of shared clonotypes between healthy human individuals. Measured with immunoSEQ multiplex PCR; TCRdb has only the in-frame clones, and not every one. The sample shows about 1.1 million clones, more than 75% of them seen only once. Sequencing was done on a sample of memory CD4+ T cells from PBMCs. Described subset: CD45RA-negative fraction. The receptor source for this set is a man younger than 35 in good health. Some clones in this sample may be carry-over from other donors' samples.

CDR3 in amino acids: CASSLARTSGRVVSEQYF. The CDR3 bases are TGTGCCAGCAGCTTAGCGCGGACTAGCGGAAGGGTTGTCTCCGAGCAGTACTTC. This chain joins TRBV7-9 and TRBJ2-7; 10 bases are a match to TRBD2. The ends lost 0 bases at V and 6 bases at J; junction bases unmatched: 14. The germline V gene has CDR1 SEHNR and CDR2 FQNEAQ (reference sequence). The CDR3 is 18 amino acids.

On this clone itself: A far more abundant clone sits one base away, making this likely a read error. This chain uses TRBV9 with TRBJ1-1; 8 bases match TRBD1. The CDR3 extends over 15 amino acids. The J segment lost 7 bases and the V segment lost 2 bases, leaving 10 bases of the junction unmatched. CDR1 SGDLS and CDR2 YYNGEE come from the germline V gene. CDR3 bases: TGTGCCAGCAGCGTTTCGGACAGGGCGGAAGGTGAAGCTTTCTTT. This sequence encodes CASSVSDRAEGEAFF.

The chain combines TRBV6-6 with TRBJ2-1; D is possibly TRBD2 (5 bases). The CDR3 spans 14 residues. V was trimmed by 8 bases and J by 0 bases, leaving 11 bases between them. CDR1 MNHNY and CDR2 SVGAGI come from the germline V gene (reference sequence). The CDR3 sequence: CASRPGSSYNEQFF. CDR3 bases: TGTGCCAGCCGTCCGGGGAGCTCCTACAATGAGCAGTTCTTC.

In its sample, this clone was seen once. The V and J genes are TRBV5-6 and TRBJ1-2; D is unclear. CDR1 and CDR2 from the germline V gene are SGHDT and YYEEEE. This CDR3 spans 14 amino acids. Trimming removed 0 bases at V and 4 bases at J, with 10 bases between. CDR3 sequence: CASSLEPGPYGYTF. As DNA, the CDR3 is TGTGCCAGCAGCTTGGAGCCAGGCCCCTATGGCTACACCTTC.

This clone was recorded only once. The chain combines TRBV30 with TRBJ2-5, with TRBD1 as a possible D gene (7 bases). The germline gives CDR1 GTSNPN, CDR2 SVGIG (reference sequence). CDR3 size: 13 residues. V dropped 5 bases and J dropped 1 base, with 11 bases sitting between them. The CDR3 region is CAWAGQIQETQYF. The CDR3 DNA follows: TGTGCCTGGGCGGGACAGATCCAAGAGACCCAGTACTTC.

In this sample, this clone turned up once. This chain uses TRBV29-1 with TRBJ2-3, with 11 bases identical to TRBD2. The trim removed 3 bases at V and 3 bases at J, leaving 8 bases unmatched. Germline V gives CDR1 SQVTM, CDR2 ANQGSEA. CDR3 length: 16 residues. The CDR3 DNA reads as TGCAGCGTTGATCGGAAGCGACTAGCGGGGACAGATACGCAGTATTTT. It codes for CSVDRKRLAGTDTQYF.

The chain employs TRBV7-9 and TRBJ2-2; D tentatively fits TRBD1 or TRBD2 (5 bases each). Trimming pared 5 bases from V and 5 bases from J, leaving 15 bases between. The germline V gene has CDR1 SEHNR and CDR2 FQNEAQ (reference sequence). The CDR3 is made up of 15 amino acids. The CDR3 loop reads CASSRGEWGTGELFF. The CDR3 bases are TGTGCCAGCAGCCGAGGGGAATGGGGAACCGGGGAGCTGTTTTTT.

The table lists this clone with a count of one. The chain recombines TRBV5-1 with TRBJ2-7; D remains ambiguous. The V gene lost 2 bases and the J gene lost 1 base, with 10 bases spanning the gap. The CDR3 is made up of 14 amino acids. The germline V gene has CDR1 SGHRS and CDR2 YFSETQ. CDR3: CASSLTFSSYEQYF. The CDR3 nucleotides read TGCGCCAGCAGCTTAACGTTTAGTTCCTACGAGCAGTACTTC.

The genes are TRBV2 and TRBJ1-2; D not certain. V was clipped by 6 bases and J by 6 bases, with 14 bases between them. Germline V gene sequence: CDR1 SNHLY, CDR2 FYNNEI. This CDR3 has 13 residues. The CDR3 region is CASRVDEENGYTF. In DNA, the CDR3 is TGTGCCAGCAGGGTGGACGAGGAAAATGGCTACACCTTC.

This clone has a single count. This chain uses TRBV4-1 with TRBJ1-4; the D gene is possibly TRBD1 (6 bases). The germline V gene has CDR1 MGHRA and CDR2 YSYEKL. The ends were cut back, 7 bases at V and 2 bases at J, with 17 bases in the middle. The CDR3 sequence is 16 residues long. In DNA, the CDR3 is TGCGCCAGCAAAAAGGTGGGGGCAGGTACTAATGAAAAACTGTTTTTT. Protein product: CASKKVGAGTNEKLFF.

This CDR3 is CASRTMGNTQYF. The CDR3 region has the DNA TGTGCCAGCAGAACAATGGGTAATACGCAGTATTTT. The V gene is TRBV27, the J gene TRBJ2-3; D is unclear. Germline V CDR1 and CDR2: MNHEY, SMNVEV (reference sequence). The CDR3 runs to 12 residues. Trimming removed 6 bases at V and 7 bases at J, with 11 bases between.

V gene TRBV28 combines with J gene TRBJ1-2, with a possible D match to TRBD1 (5 bases). Germline V gene lookup returns CDR1 MDHEN and CDR2 SYDVKM. V was pared by 3 bases and J by 8 bases, with 13 bases between. CDR3 size: 13 residues. The CDR3 loop is CASSFIGARGYTF. The CDR3 coding sequence is TGTGCCAGCAGTTTTATCGGGGCTAGGGGCTACACCTTC.

On this clone: It is likely a read error: a sequence one base away is far more abundant. The CDR3 does not close with the conserved phenylalanine or tryptophan, likely indicating a read error. The chain employs TRBV30 and TRBJ1-5; 9 bases are a match to TRBD1. After removal of 5 bases from V and 7 bases from J, the junction contained 6 bases not matched to a gene. The CDR3 sequence is 13 residues long. Per the germline V gene, CDR1 is GTSNPN and CDR2 is SVGIG (reference sequence). CDR3 nucleotides: TGTGCCTGGTCGACAGGGGGAGAACAGCCCCAGCATTCT. As protein: CAWSTGGEQPQHS.

To note about this clone: Additional DNA sequences in this sample encode the identical CDR3. The V and J genes are TRBV5-1 and TRBJ1-5; 9 bases line up with TRBD1. This CDR3 contains 15 residues. Germline loops: CDR1 SGHRS, CDR2 YFSETQ. V gave up 0 bases and J gave up 4 bases; unmatched junction bases: 2. The CDR3 DNA follows: TGCGCCAGCAGCTTGGATGGGACAGGGAATCAGCCCCAGCATTTT. Translated: CASSLDGTGNQPQHF.

V and J are TRBV29-1 and TRBJ2-5, with D possibly matching TRBD1 (6 bases). CDR1 is SQVTM, CDR2 ANQGSEA, per germline. Trimming took 2 bases from V and 10 from J, leaving 8 bases between them. This CDR3 comprises 10 residues. DNA for the CDR3: TGCAGCGTTGAATTGGGACACCAGTACTTC. It codes for CSVELGHQYF.